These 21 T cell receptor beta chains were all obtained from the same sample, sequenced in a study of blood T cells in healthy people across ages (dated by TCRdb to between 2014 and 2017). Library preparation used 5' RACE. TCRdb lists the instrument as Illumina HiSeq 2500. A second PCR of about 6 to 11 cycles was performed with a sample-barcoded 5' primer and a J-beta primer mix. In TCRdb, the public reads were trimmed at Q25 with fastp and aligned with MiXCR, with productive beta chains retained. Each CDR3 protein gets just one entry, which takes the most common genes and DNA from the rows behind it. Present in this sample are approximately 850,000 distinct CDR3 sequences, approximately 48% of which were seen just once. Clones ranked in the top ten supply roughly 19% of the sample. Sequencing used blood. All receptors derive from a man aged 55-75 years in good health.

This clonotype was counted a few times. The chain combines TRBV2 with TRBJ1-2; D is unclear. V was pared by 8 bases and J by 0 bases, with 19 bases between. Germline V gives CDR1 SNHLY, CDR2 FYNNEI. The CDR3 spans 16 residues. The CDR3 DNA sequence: TGTGCCAGCGGGGTGGGATCGATTTTAGCTAACTATGGCTACACCTTC. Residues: CASGVGSILANYGYTF.

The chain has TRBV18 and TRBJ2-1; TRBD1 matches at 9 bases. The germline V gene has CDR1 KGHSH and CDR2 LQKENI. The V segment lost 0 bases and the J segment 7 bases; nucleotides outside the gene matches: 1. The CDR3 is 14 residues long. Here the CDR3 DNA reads TGTGCCAGCTCACCACCGACAGGGGGGAATGAGCAGTTCTTC. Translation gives CASSPPTGGNEQFF. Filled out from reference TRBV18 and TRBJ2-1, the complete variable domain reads NAGVMQNPRHLVRRRGQEARLRCSPMKGHSHVYWYRQLPEEGLKFMVYLQKENIIDESGMPKERFSAEFPKEGPSILRIQQVVRGDSAAYFCASSPPTGGNEQFFGPGTRLTVL.

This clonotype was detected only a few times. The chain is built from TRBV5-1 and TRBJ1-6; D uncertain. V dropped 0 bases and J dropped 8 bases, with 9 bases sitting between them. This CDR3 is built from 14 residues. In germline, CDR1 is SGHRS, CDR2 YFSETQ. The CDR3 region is CASSLGRADSPLHF. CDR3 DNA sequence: TGCGCCAGCAGCTTGGGACGGGCGGATTCACCCCTCCACTTT.

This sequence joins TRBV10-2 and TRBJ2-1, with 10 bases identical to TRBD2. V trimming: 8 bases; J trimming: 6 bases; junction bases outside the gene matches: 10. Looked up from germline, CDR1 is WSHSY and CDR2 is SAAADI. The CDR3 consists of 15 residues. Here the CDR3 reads CASDVSSGGRNEQFF. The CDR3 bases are TGCGCCAGCGATGTCTCTAGCGGGGGCCGCAATGAGCAGTTCTTC.

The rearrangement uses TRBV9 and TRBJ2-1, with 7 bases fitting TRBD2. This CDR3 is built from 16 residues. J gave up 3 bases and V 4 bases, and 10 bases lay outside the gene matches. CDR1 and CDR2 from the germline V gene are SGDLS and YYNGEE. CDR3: CASSSSGGGDYNEQFF. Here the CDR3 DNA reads TGTGCCAGCAGCTCCAGTGGGGGGGGAGACTACAATGAGCAGTTCTTC. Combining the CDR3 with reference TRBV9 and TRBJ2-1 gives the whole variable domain DSGVTQTPKHLITATGQRVTLRCSPRSGDLSVYWYQQSLDQGLQFLIQYYNGEERAKGNILERFSAQQFPDLHSELNLSSLELGDSALYFCASSSSGGGDYNEQFFGPGTRLTVL.

This CDR3 reads CAGGRGNSPLHF. CDR3 coding DNA: TGTGCCGGAGGCAGGGGGAATTCACCCCTCCACTTT. The rearrangement links TRBV7-9 to TRBJ1-6; 7 positions agree with TRBD1. The CDR3 sequence is 12 residues long. Germline values: CDR1 SEHNR, CDR2 FQNEAQ (reference sequence). With 11 bases clipped from V and 7 bases from J, the junction kept 5 bases outside the gene matches.

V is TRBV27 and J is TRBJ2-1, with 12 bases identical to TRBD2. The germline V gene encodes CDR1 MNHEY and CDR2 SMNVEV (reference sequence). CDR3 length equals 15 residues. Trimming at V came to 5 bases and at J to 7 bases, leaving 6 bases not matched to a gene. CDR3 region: CASSRLAGGINEQFF. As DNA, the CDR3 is TGTGCCAGCAGTCGCCTAGCGGGGGGGATAAATGAGCAGTTCTTC.

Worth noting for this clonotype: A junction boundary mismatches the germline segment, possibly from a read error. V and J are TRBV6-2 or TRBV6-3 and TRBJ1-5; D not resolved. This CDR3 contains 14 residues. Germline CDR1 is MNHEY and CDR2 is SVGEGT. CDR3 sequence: CGSSYVGTNQPQHF. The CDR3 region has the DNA TGTGGCAGCAGTTACGTGGGAACGAATCAGCCCCAGCATTTT.

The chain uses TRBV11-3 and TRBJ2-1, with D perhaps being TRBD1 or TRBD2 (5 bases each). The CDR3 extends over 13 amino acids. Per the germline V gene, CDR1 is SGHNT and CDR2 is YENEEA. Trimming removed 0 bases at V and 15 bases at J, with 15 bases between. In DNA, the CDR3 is TGTGCCAGCAGCTTAGATCTGGGGACGGACCGGTTCTTC. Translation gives CASSLDLGTDRFF.

The CDR3 region is CASSLSAGKLGTGPHETQYF. The CDR3 coding sequence is TGTGCCAGCAGCTTATCCGCCGGGAAGCTCGGGACAGGCCCACATGAGACCCAGTACTTC. The chain couples TRBV7-2 to TRBJ2-5, with 8 bases lining up with TRBD1. The CDR3 has 20 residues. V gave up 2 bases and J gave up 5 bases; unmatched junction bases: 22. From germline, CDR1 is SGHTA and CDR2 FQGNSA.

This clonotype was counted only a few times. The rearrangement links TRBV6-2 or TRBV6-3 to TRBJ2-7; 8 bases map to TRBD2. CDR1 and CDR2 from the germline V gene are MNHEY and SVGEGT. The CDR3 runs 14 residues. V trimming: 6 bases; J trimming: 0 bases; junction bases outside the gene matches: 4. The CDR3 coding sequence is TGTGCCAGCAGACGTAGCGGGGACTCCTACGAGCAGTACTTC. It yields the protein CASRRSGDSYEQYF.

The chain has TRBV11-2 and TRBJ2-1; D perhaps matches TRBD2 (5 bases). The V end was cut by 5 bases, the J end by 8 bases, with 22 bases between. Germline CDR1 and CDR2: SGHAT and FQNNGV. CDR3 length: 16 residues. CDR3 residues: CASSDVGHRGLDEQFF. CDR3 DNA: TGTGCCAGCAGCGACGTTGGGCACCGGGGTTTGGATGAGCAGTTCTTC. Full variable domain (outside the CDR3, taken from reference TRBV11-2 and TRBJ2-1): EAGVAQSPRYKIIEKRQSVAFWCNPISGHATLYWYQQILGQGPKLLIQFQNNGVVDDSQLPKDRFSAERLKGVDSTLKIQPAKLEDSAVYLCASSDVGHRGLDEQFFGPGTRLTVL.

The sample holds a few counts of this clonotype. Here the CDR3 reads CASRFGVEETQYF. CDR3 sequence (DNA): TGCGCCAGCAGGTTTGGAGTCGAAGAGACCCAGTACTTC. V and J are TRBV5-1 and TRBJ2-5; D is uncertain. Germline CDR1 reads SGHRS; CDR2 reads YFSETQ. The V end was cut by 5 bases, the J end by 3 bases, with 11 bases between. The CDR3 is made up of 13 amino acids.

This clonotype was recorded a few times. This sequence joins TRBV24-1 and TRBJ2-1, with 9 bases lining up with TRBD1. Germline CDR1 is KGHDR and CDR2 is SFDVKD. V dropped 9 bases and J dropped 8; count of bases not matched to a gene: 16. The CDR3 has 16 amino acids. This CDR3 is CATADQYGQGIHEQFF. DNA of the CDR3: TGTGCCACCGCAGACCAATACGGACAGGGGATACATGAGCAGTTCTTC.

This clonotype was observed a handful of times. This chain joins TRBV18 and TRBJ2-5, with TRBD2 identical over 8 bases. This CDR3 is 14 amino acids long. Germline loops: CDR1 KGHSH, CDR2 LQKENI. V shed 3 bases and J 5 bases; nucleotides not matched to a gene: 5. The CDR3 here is CASSPLAGMETQYF. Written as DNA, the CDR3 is TGTGCCAGCTCACCGTTAGCGGGGATGGAGACCCAGTACTTC.

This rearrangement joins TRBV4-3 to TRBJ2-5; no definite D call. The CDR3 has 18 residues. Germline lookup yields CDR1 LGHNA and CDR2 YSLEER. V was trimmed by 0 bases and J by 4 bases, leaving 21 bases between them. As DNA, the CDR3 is TGCGCCAGCAGCCAAGATAAGGATGGAGCTCGGTTTGGAGAGACCCAGTACTTC. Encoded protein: CASSQDKDGARFGETQYF.

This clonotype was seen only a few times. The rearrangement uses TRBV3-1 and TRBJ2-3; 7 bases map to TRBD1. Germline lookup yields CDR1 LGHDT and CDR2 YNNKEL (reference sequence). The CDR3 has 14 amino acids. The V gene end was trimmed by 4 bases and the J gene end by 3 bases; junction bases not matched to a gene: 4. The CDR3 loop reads CASSRDRRTDTQYF. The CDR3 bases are TGTGCCAGCAGCCGGGACAGAAGAACAGATACGCAGTATTTT.

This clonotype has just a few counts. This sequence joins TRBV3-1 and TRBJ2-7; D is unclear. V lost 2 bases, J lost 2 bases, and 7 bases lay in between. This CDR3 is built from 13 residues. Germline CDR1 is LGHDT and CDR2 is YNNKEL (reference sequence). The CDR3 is CASSQYQTYEQYF. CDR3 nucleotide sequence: TGTGCCAGCAGCCAATATCAGACCTACGAGCAGTACTTC.

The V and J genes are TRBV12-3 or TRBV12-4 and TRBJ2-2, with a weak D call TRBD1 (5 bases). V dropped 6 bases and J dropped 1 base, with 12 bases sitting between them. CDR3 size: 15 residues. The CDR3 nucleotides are TGTGCCAGCAGAAGACAGAACCTGAACACCGGGGAGCTGTTTTTT. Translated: CASRRQNLNTGELFF.

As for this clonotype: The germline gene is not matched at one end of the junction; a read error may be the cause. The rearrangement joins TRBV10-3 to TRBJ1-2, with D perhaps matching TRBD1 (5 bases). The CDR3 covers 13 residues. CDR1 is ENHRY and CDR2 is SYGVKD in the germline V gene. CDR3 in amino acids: CANSRDPNYSYTF. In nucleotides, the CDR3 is TGCGCCAACTCACGGGACCCTAACTATAGCTACACCTTC.

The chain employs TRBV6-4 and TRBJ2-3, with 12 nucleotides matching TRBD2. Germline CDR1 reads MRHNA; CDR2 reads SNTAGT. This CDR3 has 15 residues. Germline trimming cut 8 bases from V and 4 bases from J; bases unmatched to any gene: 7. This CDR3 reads CASGEASGGADTQYF. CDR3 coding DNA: TGTGCCAGCGGAGAGGCTAGCGGGGGGGCAGATACGCAGTATTTT.